The 23 T cell receptor beta chains given below trace back to one sample, sequenced in a study of somatic mutations in cytotoxic T cells in rheumatoid arthritis. Clones were sequenced by immunoSEQ multiplex PCR, and TCRdb holds only the in-frame ones, with some missing. There are about 19,000 clones in the sample; 81% occur only once, and around 15% lies in the top ten. Sample: CD8+ T cells sorted from blood. These receptors all come from an adult with rheumatoid arthritis.

This clone was observed a few times. CDR3 in amino acids: CASSIAGGPEQYF. In DNA, the CDR3 is TGTGCCAGTAGTATAGCGGGAGGTCCCGAGCAGTACTTC. V usage is TRBV19 and J usage is TRBJ2-7; 7 bases are shared with TRBD2. Germline loops: CDR1 LNHDA, CDR2 SQIVND (reference sequence). CDR3 length: 13 amino acids. V trimming: 1 base; J trimming: 6 bases; junction bases outside the gene matches: 3.

The chain is built from TRBV7-6 and TRBJ2-7, with 8 positions matching TRBD1. The V gene's germline CDR1 is SGHVS and CDR2 FNYEAQ. V lost 5 bases to trimming and J lost 3 bases; unmatched junction nucleotides: 6. The CDR3 sequence is 14 residues long. The CDR3 DNA is TGTGCCAGCAGCCCCGGACAGGGCTACTACGAGCAGTACTTC. Protein product: CASSPGQGYYEQYF. Full variable domain (missing parts from reference TRBV7-6 and TRBJ2-7): GAGVSQSPRYKVTKRGQDVALRCDPISGHVSLYWYRQALGQGPEFLTYFNYEAQQDKSGLPNDRFSAERPEGSISTLTIQRTEQRDSAMYRCASSPGQGYYEQYFGPGTRLTVT.

The rearrangement uses TRBV5-8 and TRBJ2-1, with D tentatively TRBD2 (6 bases). The germline V gene has CDR1 SGHTS and CDR2 YDEGEE. CDR3 length equals 16 residues. Trimming removed 4 bases from V and 5 bases from J, with 19 bases in between. CDR3 in amino acids: CASSPMEGTLNNEQFF. The CDR3 coding sequence is TGTGCCAGCAGCCCGATGGAGGGGACCTTGAACAATGAGCAGTTCTTC.

The chain has TRBV28 and TRBJ2-7, with D possibly TRBD1 on 6 matching bases. The CDR3 totals 16 residues. V shed 0 bases and J shed 0 bases, with 12 bases lying between them. Per germline, CDR1 MDHEN and CDR2 SYDVKM. The CDR3 DNA follows: TGTGCCAGCAGTTTATGGGGCCTAGGGGGCTCCTACGAGCAGTACTTC. Amino acids: CASSLWGLGGSYEQYF.

The V and J genes are TRBV10-3 and TRBJ2-7; TRBD1 agrees at 8 bases. Germline CDR1 reads ENHRY; CDR2 reads SYGVKD. V was clipped by 7 bases and J by 6 bases; unmatched bases: 8. The CDR3 loop spans 13 amino acids. The DNA for the CDR3 is TGTGCCATCATGGGCAGGGGGCCCCGCGAGCAGTACTTC. Translated: CAIMGRGPREQYF.

The chain carries TRBV27 and TRBJ2-3; TRBD2 matches at 9 bases. This CDR3 region has 13 residues. J gave up 5 bases and V 8 bases, and 5 bases lay outside the gene matches. Germline CDR1 reads MNHEY; CDR2 reads SMNVEV (reference sequence). The CDR3 nucleotides are TGTGCCAGCGATAGCGGGAGTGTAGATACGCAGTATTTT. Translation gives CASDSGSVDTQYF.

The chain has TRBV9 and TRBJ1-2, with D possibly being TRBD1 (5 bases). The ends were cut back, 3 bases at V and 4 bases at J, with 13 bases in the middle. Germline CDR1 reads SGDLS; CDR2 reads YYNGEE. CDR3 length equals 14 residues. CDR3 in amino acids: CASSDGGGLYGYTF. As DNA, the CDR3 is TGTGCCAGCAGCGATGGCGGGGGACTCTATGGCTACACCTTC.

The chain is built from TRBV28 and TRBJ1-1; TRBD1 is a possible D gene (5 bases). V lost 7 bases to trimming and J lost 7 bases, with 16 bases between them. Germline V lookup: CDR1 MDHEN, CDR2 SYDVKM. The CDR3 consists of 13 residues. The CDR3 DNA reads TGTGCCAGCAAAATAACGGGGGTCGTTGAAGCTTTCTTT. Translation gives CASKITGVVEAFF.

The rearrangement links TRBV15 to TRBJ1-5; no firm D call. Per germline, CDR1 LNHNV and CDR2 YYDKDF (reference sequence). V was trimmed by 2 bases and J by 0 bases, leaving 8 bases between them. This CDR3 has 15 amino acids. The CDR3 sequence: CATSRTTHSNQPQHF. As DNA, the CDR3 is TGTGCCACCAGCAGAACAACTCATAGCAATCAGCCCCAGCATTTT. Variable domain in full (rest from reference TRBV15 and TRBJ1-5): DAMVIQNPRYQVTQFGKPVTLSCSQTLNHNVMYWYQQKSSQAPKLLFHYYDKDFNNEADTPDNFQSRRPNTSFCFLDIRSPGLGDTAMYLCATSRTTHSNQPQHFGDGTRLSIL.

The rearrangement uses TRBV29-1 and TRBJ2-3; 11 bases are a match to TRBD2. Germline loops: CDR1 SQVTM, CDR2 ANQGSEA. Trimming removed 6 bases from V and 2 bases from J; junction bases left unmatched: 7. This CDR3 is built from 15 residues. The chain's CDR3 is CSVGGGLAVTDTQYF. CDR3 coding DNA: TGCAGCGTCGGGGGGGGACTAGCGGTCACAGATACGCAGTATTTT.

CDR3: CASSLSWRIAKNIQYF. The CDR3 DNA follows: TGTGCCAGCAGCTTAAGTTGGAGGATAGCCAAAAACATTCAGTACTTC. This chain joins TRBV7-2 and TRBJ2-4, with D tentatively TRBD2 (5 bases). The V and J ends lost 2 bases and 0 bases respectively, with 11 bases between them. This CDR3 has 16 residues. Per the germline V gene, CDR1 is SGHTA and CDR2 is FQGNSA.

The genes are TRBV30 and TRBJ1-2; D is perhaps TRBD1 (6 bases). Germline values: CDR1 GTSNPN, CDR2 SVGIG (reference sequence). V was cut by 4 bases and J by 4 bases, with 10 bases left in between. The CDR3 runs 12 residues. CDR3 sequence reads: CAWTWGAYGYTF. Written as DNA, the CDR3 is TGTGCCTGGACATGGGGGGCCTATGGCTACACCTTC. Full variable domain (remainder filled in from reference TRBV30 and TRBJ1-2): SQTIHQWPATLVQPVGSPLSLECTVEGTSNPNLYWYRQAAGRGLQLLFYSVGIGQISSEVPQNLSASRPQDRQFILSSKKLLLSDSGFYLCAWTWGAYGYTFGSGTRLTVV.

The chain joins TRBV7-2 to TRBJ2-1, with 8 bases matching TRBD2. The CDR3 extends over 14 amino acids. Germline CDR1 SGHTA, CDR2 FQGNSA. J was trimmed by 6 bases and V by 6 bases; bases with no gene match: 7. The CDR3 spells CASRAIGRANEQFF. CDR3 bases: TGTGCCAGCAGAGCAATCGGGAGGGCCAATGAGCAGTTCTTC.

This clone has a handful of counts. CDR3 amino acids: CASSSGLRVYEQYF. CDR3 bases: TGTGCCAGCAGCTCCGGCCTCCGGGTCTACGAGCAGTACTTC. V usage is TRBV27 and J usage is TRBJ2-7, with D unresolved. Trimming removed 6 bases at V and 3 bases at J, with 15 bases between. There are 14 residues in the CDR3. Germline values: CDR1 MNHEY, CDR2 SMNVEV (reference sequence).

The chain employs TRBV7-2 and TRBJ2-7, with a weak D call TRBD1 (6 bases). Germline values: CDR1 SGHTA, CDR2 FQGNSA. The CDR3 spans 16 residues. V lost 5 bases and J 5 bases, leaving 22 bases between the germline ends. For the CDR3, the DNA is TGTGCCAGCAGCCTATTGGGGGCAACCCTTTTTGACGAGCAGTACTTC. Translated, it gives CASSLLGATLFDEQYF.

The chain recombines TRBV30 with TRBJ1-2; 7 bases fit TRBD1. V was pared by 0 bases and J by 4 bases, with 8 bases of the junction left unmatched. This CDR3 is built from 15 residues. Looked up from germline, CDR1 is GTSNPN and CDR2 is SVGIG (reference sequence). In nucleotides, the CDR3 is TGTGCCTGGAGTGTACGTGGTAGGGGGCCCTATGGCTACACCTTC. It is translated as CAWSVRGRGPYGYTF.

The chain carries TRBV7-2 and TRBJ2-7, with 13 bases fitting TRBD2. Per germline, CDR1 SGHTA and CDR2 FQGNSA. This CDR3 has 16 residues. After removal of 1 base from V and 6 bases from J, the junction contained 6 bases not matched to a gene. The CDR3 DNA is TGTGCCAGCAGCTTAGTTTCCGGGACTAGCGGGATCGAGCAGTACTTC. It is translated as CASSLVSGTSGIEQYF. The full variable domain, its missing parts supplied by reference TRBV7-2 and TRBJ2-7, is GAGVSQSPSNKVTEKGKDVELRCDPISGHTALYWYRQSLGQGLEFLIYFQGNSAPDKSGLPSDRFSAERTGGSVSTLTIQRTQQEDSAVYLCASSLVSGTSGIEQYFGPGTRLTVT.

The V and J genes are TRBV7-9 and TRBJ2-5, with D possibly matching TRBD1 (6 bases). The CDR3 covers 15 residues. Germline V gene lookup returns CDR1 SEHNR and CDR2 FQNEAQ (reference sequence). Between the trimmed V and J ends, which lost 1 base and 2 bases, there was a span of 11 bases. CDR3 in amino acids: CASSLGGRRQETQYF. The CDR3 region has the DNA TGTGCCAGCAGCTTAGGGGGGCGCAGACAAGAGACCCAGTACTTC.

V is TRBV28 and J is TRBJ1-1; D is unresolved. Trimming shortened V by 6 bases and J by 7 bases, and 15 bases separated the two germline ends. This CDR3 has 13 amino acids. Germline V gene data show CDR1 as MDHEN and CDR2 as SYDVKM. The CDR3 bases are TGTGCCAGCAGACGGAAGAGGGTAAGTGAAGCTTTCTTT. It is translated as CASRRKRVSEAFF. Together with reference TRBV28 and TRBJ1-1, the CDR3 gives the full variable domain: DVKVTQSSRYLVKRTGEKVFLECVQDMDHENMFWYRQDPGLGLRLIYFSYDVKMKEKGDIPEGYSVSREKKERFSLILESASTNQTSMYLCASRRKRVSEAFFGQGTRLTVV.

The J gene is TRBJ1-1, the V gene TRBV29-1; 8 bases map to TRBD1. CDR3 length: 11 amino acids. Per germline, CDR1 SQVTM and CDR2 ANQGSEA. V dropped 6 bases and J dropped 6; count of bases not matched to a gene: 3. The chain's CDR3 is CSVQTGAEAFF. In DNA form, the CDR3 reads TGCAGCGTGCAGACAGGGGCTGAAGCTTTCTTT. The whole variable domain, filled in from reference TRBV29-1 and TRBJ1-1, reads SAVISQKPSRDICQRGTSLTIQCQVDSQVTMMFWYRQQPGQSLTLIATANQGSEATYESGFVIDKFPISRPNLTFSTLTVSNMSPEDSSIYLCSVQTGAEAFFGQGTRLTVV.

The chain combines TRBV30 with TRBJ1-1; D unresolved. This CDR3 contains 11 residues. Germline CDR1 reads GTSNPN; CDR2 reads SVGIG (reference sequence). Trimming removed 0 bases from V and 6 bases from J, with 5 bases in between. Written as DNA, the CDR3 is TGTGCCTGGAGTGTACACCCTGAAGCTTTCTTT. Translated, it gives CAWSVHPEAFF.

The rearrangement uses TRBV9 and TRBJ2-1, with a possible D match to TRBD2 (5 bases). Deletions cut 7 bases from V and 7 bases from J, with 18 bases between. Germline V gene lookup returns CDR1 SGDLS and CDR2 YYNGEE. The CDR3 is 14 amino acids. As DNA, the CDR3 is TGTGCCAGCGGTAGGGAGCCCGCGGAGAATGAGCAGTTCTTC. This encodes CASGREPAENEQFF.

The chain combines TRBV7-9 with TRBJ2-7; D ambiguous. The CDR3 runs 12 residues. Looked up from germline, CDR1 is SEHNR and CDR2 is FQNEAQ (reference sequence). Trimming took off 3 bases at V and 1 base at J, with 4 bases between the two ends. For the CDR3, the DNA is TGTGCCAGCAGCTTGATGTCCTACGAGCAGTACTTC. This encodes CASSLMSYEQYF.